This TCR beta chain was retrieved from a study of blood T cells in healthy people across ages. Study results and caveats: Diversity of TCR beta correlated strongly with naive T cell percentage.

Per the germline V gene, CDR1 is MNHNS and CDR2 is SASEGT. CDR3 size: 13 residues. V dropped 6 bases and J dropped 6 bases, with 12 bases sitting between them. This clonotype was recorded a few times. What it recognizes is unknown. A J-beta primer mix and a sample-barcoded 5' primer were used in a second PCR of roughly 6 to 11 cycles. A template-switch adaptor that had 12 random nucleotides put a tag on each cDNA molecule. TCRdb re-analysed the 5' RACE reads in MiXCR, keeping a single row per CDR3 protein. The data show approximately 670,000 distinct CDR3 sequences, roughly 43% seen once. This receptor was identified in a man aged 80 or over in good health. The sequencing input was blood. The chain recombines TRBV6-1 with TRBJ1-5; D gene ambiguous. CDR3 sequence: CASSAGSRQPQHF. The CDR3 DNA sequence: TGTGCCAGCAGCGCGGGCAGCCGTCAGCCCCAGCATTTT.